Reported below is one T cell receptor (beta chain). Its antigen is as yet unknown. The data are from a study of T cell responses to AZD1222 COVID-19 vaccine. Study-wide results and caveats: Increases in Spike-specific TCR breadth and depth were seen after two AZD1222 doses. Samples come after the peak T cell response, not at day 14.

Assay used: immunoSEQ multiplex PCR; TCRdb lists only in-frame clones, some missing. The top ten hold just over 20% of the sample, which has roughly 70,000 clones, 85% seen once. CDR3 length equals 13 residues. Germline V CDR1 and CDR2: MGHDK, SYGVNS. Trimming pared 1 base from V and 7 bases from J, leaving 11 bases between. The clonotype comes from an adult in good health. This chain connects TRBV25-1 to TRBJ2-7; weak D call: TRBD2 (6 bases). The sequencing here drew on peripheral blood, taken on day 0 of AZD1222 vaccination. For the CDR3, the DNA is TGTGCCAGCAGTGAATTTAAGGGAGGTGAGCAGTACTTC. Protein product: CASSEFKGGEQYF.